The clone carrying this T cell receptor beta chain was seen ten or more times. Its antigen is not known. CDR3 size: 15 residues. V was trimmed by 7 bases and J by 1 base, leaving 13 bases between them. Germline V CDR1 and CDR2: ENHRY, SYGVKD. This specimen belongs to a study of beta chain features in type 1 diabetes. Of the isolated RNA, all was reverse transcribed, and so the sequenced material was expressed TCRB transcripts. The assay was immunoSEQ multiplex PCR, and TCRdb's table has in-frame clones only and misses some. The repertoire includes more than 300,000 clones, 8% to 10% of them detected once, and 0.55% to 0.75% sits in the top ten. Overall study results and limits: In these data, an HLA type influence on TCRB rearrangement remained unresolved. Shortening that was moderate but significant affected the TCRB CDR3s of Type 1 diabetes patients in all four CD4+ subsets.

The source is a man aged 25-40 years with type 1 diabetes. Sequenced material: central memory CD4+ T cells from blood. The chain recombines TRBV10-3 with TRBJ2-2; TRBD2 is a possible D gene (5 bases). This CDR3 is CAITRISGNTGELFF. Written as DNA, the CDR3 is TGTGCCATCACTCGAATCAGCGGGAACACCGGGGAGCTGTTTTTT.